The rows below give T cell receptor beta chains drawn from one sample of a study of metastatic and nonmetastatic thyroid tumors. With MiXCR, TCRdb called clones anew from the PCR reads. The table has 25,000 to 35,000 clones, more than 15% seen once. The sample comprised blood. The receptors come from a female donor with papillary thyroid cancer or a benign thyroid nodule (not recorded which). Some clones in this sample may be carry-over from other donors' samples. Both conserved end residues are part of each CDR3.

CDR3 protein: CATSDARTSGPETQYF
J gene: TRBJ2-5
V gene: TRBV24-1

CDR3 protein: CASIPSRGVNTEAFF
J gene: TRBJ1-1
V gene: TRBV7-8

CDR3 protein: CASCETVNTGELFF
J gene: TRBJ2-2
V gene: TRBV6-1

CDR3 protein: CASIQDAASLLYGYTF
J gene: TRBJ1-2
V gene: TRBV14

CDR3 protein: CAWSSGFSAYNSPLHF
J gene: TRBJ1-6
V gene: TRBV30

CDR3 protein: CASSLVGGVGYNEQFF
J gene: TRBJ2-1
V gene: TRBV5-1

CDR3 protein: CASSYPTSGRPKETQYF
J gene: TRBJ2-5
V gene: TRBV28

CDR3 protein: CALMGQDPSGRDTQYF
J gene: TRBJ2-3
V gene: TRBV6-1

CDR3 protein: CASSQGQGDRLGETQYF
J gene: TRBJ2-5
V gene: TRBV3-1

CDR3 protein: CASSPIRERTYEQYF
J gene: TRBJ2-7
V gene: TRBV18

CDR3 protein: CASSSSGLAGISGELFF
J gene: TRBJ2-2
V gene: TRBV7-6